This T cell receptor (beta chain) was obtained from a study of blood T cell repertoires in COVID-19. CDR1 is SNHLY and CDR2 is FYNNEI in the germline V gene. With 4 bases clipped from V and 5 bases from J, the junction kept 7 bases outside the gene matches. This CDR3 is built from 15 residues. Sequenced by immunoSEQ multiplex PCR; TCRdb stores in-frame clones only, minus some. The sample lists 200,000 to 250,000 clones; approximately 86% were seen once. The V and J genes are TRBV2 and TRBJ1-1; TRBD1 aligns across 10 bases. The TCR sequence derives from a woman aged 30 to 39 who had recovered from COVID-19. Material for sequencing was peripheral blood. Written as DNA, the CDR3 is TGTGCCAGCAGTGTTGCCGGGACAGGGGCTACTGAAGCTTTCTTT. It translates to CASSVAGTGATEAFF.